The 26 T cell receptor beta chains reported below all come from one sample, sequenced in a study of blood T cells in healthy people across ages. Primed by a sample-barcoded 5' primer and a J-beta primer mix, a second PCR proceeded for roughly 6 to 12 cycles. MiXCR was run by TCRdb on the 5' RACE reads, yielding one entry per CDR3 protein. The sample has roughly 800,000 distinct CDR3 sequences; roughly 50% are singletons. What was sequenced was blood. The receptors were sampled from a man under 40 in good health.

This chain links TRBV4-1 with TRBJ1-4; D remains unclear. The germline V and J ends were trimmed by 4 bases and 5 bases, with 11 bases remaining between them. The CDR3 runs 14 residues. Germline assignment: CDR1 MGHRA and CDR2 YSYEKL. Here the CDR3 DNA reads TGCGCCAGCAGCCTCGGGCCTCAAAATGAAAAACTGTTTTTT. Its protein is CASSLGPQNEKLFF.

This chain links TRBV12-3 or TRBV12-4 with TRBJ1-6, with 10 nucleotides matching TRBD1. The CDR3 is 15 amino acids. Germline trimming cut 5 bases from V and 8 bases from J; bases unmatched to any gene: 6. The CDR3 DNA sequence: TGTGCCAGCAGTAGGACAGGGGGAACTCATTCACCCCTCCACTTT. It encodes CASSRTGGTHSPLHF.

This clonotype was picked up a small number of times. The CDR3 sequence: CASSFLDTRTSEQYF. Written as DNA, the CDR3 is TGTGCCAGCAGCTTTCTGGACACGAGAACTTCCGAGCAGTACTTC. The chain recombines TRBV7-8 with TRBJ2-5; perhaps TRBD1 as D (5 bases). The assigned J gene may be wrong: the sequence end matches TRBJ2-7 better. CDR1 SGHVS and CDR2 FQNEAQ come from the germline V gene. The CDR3 runs 15 residues.

This clonotype showed up just once. The V and J genes are TRBV9 and TRBJ2-6; D remains unclear. The CDR3 has 14 residues. Germline V CDR1 and CDR2: SGDLS, YYNGEE. Trimming left V 7 bases short and J 0 bases short, with 8 bases between. In DNA form, the CDR3 reads TGTGCCAGCCGACGGAGCTCTGGGGCCAACGTCCTGACTTTC. It is translated as CASRRSSGANVLTF.

The rearrangement joins TRBV6-1 to TRBJ2-5, with a possible D match to TRBD1 (5 bases). Germline CDR1 and CDR2: MNHNS and SASEGT. The V gene lost 8 bases and the J gene lost 4 bases, with 20 bases spanning the gap. CDR3 length: 15 amino acids. CDR3 in amino acids: CASSQGEVLPETQYF. CDR3 sequence (DNA): TGTGCCAGCTCTCAGGGCGAGGTCTTACCAGAGACCCAGTACTTC.

The chain employs TRBV9 and TRBJ2-5; D is possibly TRBD2 (6 bases). The ends were cut back, 1 base at V and 2 bases at J, with 12 bases in the middle. The germline V gene has CDR1 SGDLS and CDR2 YYNGEE. This CDR3 is 15 amino acids long. DNA for the CDR3: TGTGCCAGCAGCGTAAGAAGCGGAGGGCAAGAGACCCAGTACTTC. Translation gives CASSVRSGGQETQYF.

The rearrangement links TRBV3-1 to TRBJ2-7; no reliable D call. The germline gives CDR1 LGHDT, CDR2 YNNKEL (reference sequence). This CDR3 is built from 14 residues. Trimming shortened V by 4 bases and J by 2 bases, and 12 bases separated the two germline ends. CDR3 amino acids: CASSLYRVPYEQYF. Here the CDR3 DNA reads TGTGCCAGCAGCCTTTACCGAGTGCCCTACGAGCAGTACTTC.

In DNA form, the CDR3 reads TGCGCCAGCAGCTCCCGGGACACCTCTGCAAGGGAGCAGTACTTC. Amino acid sequence: CASSSRDTSAREQYF. The rearrangement joins TRBV5-1 to TRBJ2-5; D perhaps matches TRBD1 (6 bases). V was cut by 3 bases and J by 11 bases, with 23 bases left in between. The CDR3 has 15 residues. The germline V gene encodes CDR1 SGHRS and CDR2 YFSETQ.

This clonotype came up once. The rearrangement links TRBV5-6 to TRBJ2-1, with D perhaps matching TRBD1 (6 bases). The ends were cut back, 4 bases at V and 10 bases at J, with 9 bases in the middle. This CDR3 spans 11 amino acids. CDR1 and CDR2 from the germline V gene are SGHDT and YYEEEE. CDR3 DNA sequence: TGTGCCAGCAGCGAGGGGACAGAGCAGTTCTTC. Its protein product is CASSEGTEQFF.

DNA for the CDR3: TGTGCCAGCAGCCCAAGCAATCCCGTTCTAGCGGGAGGGTACAATGAGCAGTTCTTC. It specifies CASSPSNPVLAGGYNEQFF. The V call is TRBV7-2, the J call TRBJ2-1; 12 bases line up with TRBD2. With V trimmed by 5 bases and J by 4 bases, 15 bases remained unmatched. This CDR3 has 19 residues. Germline CDR1 is SGHTA and CDR2 is FQGNSA.

V gene TRBV5-1 combines with J gene TRBJ1-4; D might be TRBD1 (6 bases). Germline assignment: CDR1 SGHRS and CDR2 YFSETQ. The germline V and J ends were trimmed by 0 bases and 8 bases, with 11 bases remaining between them. This CDR3 region has 14 residues. CDR3: CASSLDRADEKLFF. The CDR3 DNA sequence: TGCGCCAGCAGCTTGGACAGGGCTGACGAAAAACTGTTTTTT.

This clonotype was seen a handful of times. The chain is built from TRBV10-3 and TRBJ1-2; no clear D gene. This CDR3 has 13 amino acids. The V gene lost 4 bases and the J gene lost 3 bases, with 9 bases spanning the gap. The germline CDR1 and CDR2 sequences are ENHRY and SYGVKD. CDR3 sequence (DNA): TGTGCCATCAGTGGTGACCGCTACTATGGCTACACCTTC. Encoded protein: CAISGDRYYGYTF.

The chain combines TRBV28 with TRBJ2-5, with 8 positions matching TRBD1. This CDR3 has 16 amino acids. Trimming removed 2 bases from V and 5 bases from J; junction bases left unmatched: 10. Germline V CDR1 and CDR2: MDHEN, SYDVKM. CDR3 sequence (DNA): TGTGCCAGCAGTTTAGCCGGGACAGGTTTTGGTGAGACCCAGTACTTC. This codes for CASSLAGTGFGETQYF.

This clonotype was seen a handful of times. The chain has TRBV29-1 and TRBJ2-3; 7 nucleotides match TRBD2. Germline CDR1 reads SQVTM; CDR2 reads ANQGSEA. The CDR3 has 14 residues. V shed 3 bases, J shed 3 bases, and the junction held 6 bases outside the gene matches. The CDR3 region is CSVEGDYQTDTQYF. In DNA form, the CDR3 reads TGCAGCGTTGAGGGGGACTACCAAACAGATACGCAGTATTTT.

This clonotype was counted once. The J gene is TRBJ2-1, the V gene TRBV15; perhaps TRBD1 as D (5 bases). V was shortened by 6 bases and J by 4 bases, with 7 bases between the two germline ends. There are 12 residues in the CDR3. Germline lookup yields CDR1 LNHNV and CDR2 YYDKDF (reference sequence). The CDR3: CATSRQYNEQFF. CDR3 in DNA: TGTGCCACCAGTAGACAGTACAATGAGCAGTTCTTC.

This CDR3 is CASSYSMGQNSYEQYF. The DNA for the CDR3 is TGTGCCAGCAGTTACTCGATGGGTCAGAATTCCTACGAGCAGTACTTC. This rearrangement joins TRBV6-2 or TRBV6-3 to TRBJ2-7; D unresolved. Germline V gene data show CDR1 as MNHEY and CDR2 as SVGEGT. The germline V and J ends were trimmed by 0 bases and 1 base, with 13 bases remaining between them. CDR3 length: 16 amino acids.

This clonotype appeared a single time. CDR3 residues: CASSEALGGGSEKLFF. In DNA, the CDR3 is TGTGCCAGCAGTGAAGCGCTTGGAGGGGGGAGTGAAAAACTGTTTTTT. V usage is TRBV2 and J usage is TRBJ1-4, with D possibly being TRBD1 (6 bases). CDR1 is SNHLY, CDR2 FYNNEI, per germline. The length of the CDR3 is 16 residues. V was shortened by 0 bases and J by 7 bases, with 15 bases between the two germline ends.

This clonotype has just a few counts. The chain recombines TRBV12-3 or TRBV12-4 with TRBJ1-5; D unresolved. The CDR3 is made up of 13 amino acids. Trimming removed 3 bases from V and 5 bases from J, with 8 bases in between. The CDR3 loop is CASSLTEDQPQHF. In nucleotides, the CDR3 is TGTGCCAGCAGTTTGACGGAGGATCAGCCCCAGCATTTT.

The CDR3 loop reads CASSPHSGRDTQYF. CDR3 sequence (DNA): TGTGCCAGCAGTCCCCACTCAGGGCGGGACACGCAGTATTTT. The chain carries TRBV27 and TRBJ2-3; D possibly corresponds to TRBD2 (6 bases). This CDR3 is built from 14 residues. The ends were cut back, 5 bases at V and 9 bases at J, with 18 bases in the middle. Per the germline V gene, CDR1 is MNHEY and CDR2 is SMNVEV (reference sequence).

The CDR3 DNA sequence: TGTGCCAGCACCCAGGGCGGCGGGGATGAAAAACTGTTTTTT. Translated, it gives CASTQGGGDEKLFF. This chain uses TRBV7-2 with TRBJ1-4; TRBD1 is a possible D gene (5 bases). Germline V gene data show CDR1 as SGHTA and CDR2 as FQGNSA. The V gene lost 7 bases and the J gene lost 6 bases, with 15 bases spanning the gap. The CDR3 sequence is 14 residues long. The variable domain in full, with the rest retrieved from reference TRBV7-2 and TRBJ1-4, is GAGVSQSPSNKVTEKGKDVELRCDPISGHTALYWYRQSLGQGLEFLIYFQGNSAPDKSGLPSDRFSAERTGGSVSTLTIQRTQQEDSAVYLCASTQGGGDEKLFFGSGTQLSVL.

V gene TRBV12-3 or TRBV12-4 combines with J gene TRBJ2-4, with no clear D. Gene TRBJ2-7 matches the end of the DNA better, so the J call may be wrong. This CDR3 has 10 amino acids. This CDR3 is CASSGDEQYF. The CDR3 region has the DNA TGTGCCAGCAGTGGAGACGAGCAGTACTTC.

The chain combines TRBV15 with TRBJ2-7, with D unclear. Trimming left V 2 bases short and J 5 bases short, with 16 bases between. This CDR3 is built from 15 residues. Germline CDR1 is LNHNV and CDR2 is YYDKDF (reference sequence). Here the CDR3 DNA reads TGTGCCACCAGCAGATCTGCCATGCAACGGAACGAGCAGTACTTC. This translates into CATSRSAMQRNEQYF.

This chain uses TRBV11-2 with TRBJ2-1, with D tentatively TRBD1 (5 bases). The length of the CDR3 is 14 residues. Deletions cut 0 bases from V and 5 bases from J, with 8 bases between. Germline CDR1 SGHAT, CDR2 FQNNGV. The CDR3: CASSLDLTDNEQFF. The CDR3 coding sequence is TGTGCCAGCAGCTTAGATCTGACAGACAATGAGCAGTTCTTC.

There are many counts of this clonotype. The chain recombines TRBV7-2 with TRBJ2-5; D not resolved. CDR1 is SGHTA and CDR2 is FQGNSA in the germline V gene. The CDR3 loop spans 13 amino acids. The germline V and J ends were trimmed by 1 base and 5 bases, with 8 bases remaining between them. CDR3 bases: TGTGCCAGCAGCTTAGGGTTTCGGGAGACCCAGTACTTC. It encodes CASSLGFRETQYF.

This clonotype has a single count. This chain links TRBV7-2 with TRBJ2-5; tentatively, D is TRBD2 (6 bases). Germline loops: CDR1 SGHTA, CDR2 FQGNSA. This CDR3 is built from 15 residues. Trimming took off 4 bases at V and 5 bases at J, with 17 bases between the two ends. The CDR3 protein is CASSSRGVGRETQYF. CDR3 coding DNA: TGTGCCAGCAGCTCACGTGGGGTGGGGAGGGAGACCCAGTACTTC.

The genes are TRBV12-3 or TRBV12-4 and TRBJ1-1; TRBD1 is a possible D gene (5 bases). The CDR3 consists of 16 residues. Trimming cost V 3 bases and J 0 bases, with 14 bases left between them. The CDR3 bases are TGTGCCAGCAGTTTCTATGGGGGTGGGATGAACACTGAAGCTTTCTTT. It encodes CASSFYGGGMNTEAFF.